The source of this TCR beta chain is a study of T cells in Graves' hyperthyroidism and ophthalmopathy. Amplification yielded TCR beta CDR3 regions, with RNA transcripts as the source. Primed by the HTBI set, a first-round RT-PCR was run on the TCR CDR3. Each CDR3 protein gets one entry after TCRdb re-called the multiplex PCR reads with MiXCR. Found here are 450,000 to 600,000 distinct CDR3 sequences, 14% of them singletons; the top ten hold roughly 13%. The CDR3 covers 17 residues. CDR1 is SEHNR, CDR2 FQNEAQ, per germline (reference sequence). V was clipped by 5 bases and J by 0 bases, with 17 bases between them.

The genes are TRBV7-9 and TRBJ2-1; D call uncertain. The specimen sequenced was blood. The receptor comes from a woman between 40 and 50 years old with Graves' hyperthyroidism. The CDR3 DNA reads as TGTGCCAGCAGCCCGAGGTCCGGGCCCAGCTCCTACAATGAGCAGTTCTTC. Protein: CASSPRSGPSSYNEQFF.